The entry below gives a single T cell receptor beta chain sequence along with its context. CDR1 is MNHNS and CDR2 is SASEGT in the germline V gene. The CDR3 length is 16 residues. Trimming pared 3 bases from V and 5 bases from J, leaving 19 bases between. The data are from a study of neoadjuvant anti-PD-1 for oral cavity cancer. Turning to the study itself: Patients mostly received three to four biweekly nivolumab doses at 3 mg/kg before surgery. Non-progressing patients received a fourth nivolumab dose near day 43, then surgery on days 50-56.

Patients were newly diagnosed with stage II-IVA oral cavity squamous cell carcinoma without prior systemic or radiation treatment. Patients had HPV-negative, locally advanced oral cavity squamous cell carcinoma. Here immunoSEQ multiplex PCR was the method, and the copy in TCRdb shows in-frame clones only, minus some. The data contain 80,000 to 95,000 clones, 84% of them singletons. This chain uses TRBV6-1 with TRBJ1-1; possibly TRBD1 for D (5 bases). This TCR was recovered from a person between 40 and 79 years old with oral cavity squamous cell carcinoma. The sequences come from PBMCs, collected before nivolumab (anti-PD-1) treatment. The CDR3 DNA sequence: TGTGCCAGCAGTGAGGGGGACGTCAACAGGAAAACTGAAGCTTTCTTT. Amino acids: CASSEGDVNRKTEAFF.